This T cell receptor (beta chain) appears in the sequencing data of a study of Ad26.COV2.S vaccination and SARS-CoV-2 variants. V dropped 0 bases and J dropped 9 bases, with 9 bases sitting between them. Germline-derived CDR1 and CDR2 are SGHAT and FQNNGV. The CDR3 has 12 residues. Generated by immunoSEQ multiplex PCR, the TCRdb table keeps only in-frame clones and is missing some. The sample carries roughly 350,000 clones, more than 85% recorded once. In this sample, this clone turned up a few times. Treatment in this sample: roughly 18 received Ad26.COV2.S at low or high dose, single or two shots; five or six received placebo; per-sample allocation not given. The study sampled participants on day 63 after the first vaccine or placebo injection.

V usage is TRBV11-2 and J usage is TRBJ2-7; a weak D match, TRBD1 (5 bases). The origin of this receptor is a person aged 18-65 years who received the Ad26.COV2.S COVID-19 vaccine or a placebo. Material: peripheral blood, obtained in a trial of Ad26.COV2.S vaccine versus placebo. The CDR3 region is CASSLEQGGQYF. CDR3 bases: TGTGCCAGCAGCTTAGAGCAGGGCGGGCAGTACTTC. The full variable domain, rest sourced from reference TRBV11-2 and TRBJ2-7, is EAGVAQSPRYKIIEKRQSVAFWCNPISGHATLYWYQQILGQGPKLLIQFQNNGVVDDSQLPKDRFSAERLKGVDSTLKIQPAKLEDSAVYLCASSLEQGGQYFGPGTRLTVT.